This is a list of T cell receptor beta chains from one sample in a study of blood T cell repertoires in COVID-19. Method: immunoSEQ multiplex PCR; TCRdb's copy keeps in-frame clones and lacks some. The repertoire holds fewer than 300,000 clones, 75% to 90% seen once, with 2% to 3% in the top ten. The sequencing sample was made of PBMCs or T cells enriched from blood (not recorded which). The receptors here all came from a woman aged 45-60 years who had recovered from COVID-19. Each CDR3 is given with its conserved first and last residue. A D gene is named only where the DNA matches it firmly. A row's size may be missing; if present it is once, few, many or a size class.

>TRBJ1-1|TRBV7-2|.|.
CASSLGGRITEAFF
TGTGCCAGCAGCTTAGGGGGGAGGATCACTGAAGCTTTCTTT
>TRBJ2-3|TRBV5-1|TRBD2|.
CASSFGGSGSAGDTQYF
TGCGCCAGCAGCTTTGGGGGTAGCGGGAGTGCCGGAGATACGCAGTATTTT
>TRBJ2-7|TRBV2|.|.
CASRRNQGGEQYF
TGTGCCAGCAGACGCAATCAGGGTGGGGAGCAGTACTTC
>TRBJ2-7|TRBV5-1|TRBD2|few
CASSVTSGVGEQYF
TGCGCCAGCAGCGTGACTAGCGGGGTCGGCGAGCAGTACTTC
>TRBJ1-2|TRBV29-1|.|.
CSVEQSKGVRGYTF
TGCAGCGTTGAACAATCAAAGGGGGTGAGGGGCTACACCTTC
>TRBJ2-1|TRBV2|.|.
CASGRGATNEQFF
TGTGCCAGCGGGAGGGGGGCTACTAATGAGCAGTTCTTC
>TRBJ2-1|TRBV11-3|TRBD2|once
CASQASGRYHEQFF
TGTGCCAGCCAGGCTAGCGGGAGGTATCATGAGCAGTTCTTC
>TRBJ2-7|TRBV14|.|.
CASSQDRRQGTYEQYF
TGTGCCAGCAGCCAAGACCGACGCCAGGGAACCTACGAGCAGTACTTC
>TRBJ2-4|TRBV4-3|.|.
CASSQDRREMLYF
TGCGCCAGCAGCCAAGATCGACGGGAAATGCTTTACTTC
>TRBJ2-5|TRBV27|TRBD1|.
CASSLSGQGARETQYF
TGTGCCAGCAGTTTATCTGGGCAGGGGGCTAGGGAGACCCAGTACTTC
>TRBJ2-5|TRBV28|TRBD2|many
CASSYGRGSGGTFQETQYF
TGTGCCAGCAGTTACGGGAGGGGTAGCGGGGGGACCTTCCAAGAGACCCAGTACTTC
>TRBJ2-7|TRBV3-1/TRBV3-2|.|.
CASSQVGPYEQYF
TGTGCCAGCAGCCAAGTGGGGCCCTACGAGCAGTACTTC
>TRBJ1-1|TRBV4-1|.|.
CASSQGSLSLF
TGCGCCAGCAGCCAAGGTTCGTTGAGCCTCTTT
>TRBJ1-1|TRBV5-4|.|.
CASSLEEGWSTEAFF
TGTGCCAGCAGCTTGGAGGAGGGGTGGTCCACTGAAGCTTTCTTT
>TRBJ1-5|TRBV20-1|TRBD1|.
CSASGRRTGNQPQHF
TGCAGTGCTAGTGGTCGTAGGACAGGGAATCAGCCCCAGCATTTT
>TRBJ1-2|TRBV30|.|.
CAWSVQGDGYTF
TGTGCCTGGAGTGTACAGGGAGATGGCTACACCTTC
>TRBJ2-1|TRBV18|.|.
CASSPAGDEQFF
TGTGCCAGCTCACCAGCCGGGGATGAGCAGTTCTTC
>TRBJ2-2|TRBV24-1|TRBD1|.
CATSERDRGITGELFF
TGTGCCACCAGTGAGAGGGACAGGGGTATAACCGGGGAGCTGTTTTTT
>TRBJ1-3|TRBV5-1|.|.
CASSLDSLGNTIYF
TGCGCCAGCAGCTTGGACAGCCTCGGAAACACCATATATTTT
>TRBJ1-6|TRBV3-1/TRBV3-2|.|.
CASSQAARGSPLHF
TGTGCCAGCAGCCAGGCGGCCCGGGGTTCACCCCTCCACTTT
>TRBJ1-1|TRBV19|.|.
CASTFGGTLTEAFF
TGTGCCAGTACCTTCGGGGGGACATTGACTGAAGCTTTCTTT
>TRBJ1-6|TRBV27|TRBD1|.
CASSDQGTVYNSPLHF
TGTGCCAGCAGTGACCAGGGGACAGTTTATAATTCACCCCTCCACTTT
>TRBJ2-7|TRBV18|.|.
CASSPQSQGFDPREQYF
TGTGCCAGCTCACCACAGTCCCAGGGGTTCGACCCTCGCGAGCAGTACTTC
>TRBJ2-7|TRBV28|TRBD1|.
CASRGRTGSYEQYF
TGTGCCAGCAGGGGCAGGACAGGCTCCTACGAGCAGTACTTC
>TRBJ1-2|TRBV28|.|.
CASSLTVVGYTF
TGTGCCAGCAGTCTAACAGTGGTTGGCTACACCTTC
>TRBJ2-3|TRBV6-4|TRBD2|.
CASSLTSYGTDTQYF
TGTGCCAGCAGCCTGACTAGCTACGGCACAGATACGCAGTATTTT
>TRBJ2-2|TRBV27|.|.
CASSFKGTSRPGELFF
TGTGCCAGCAGTTTTAAAGGCACTAGCAGGCCCGGGGAGCTGTTTTTT
>TRBJ1-1|TRBV7-9|.|.
CASSLGSRPTEAFF
TGTGCCAGCAGCTTAGGTTCTAGGCCCACTGAAGCTTTCTTT
>TRBJ1-4|TRBV5-4|.|.
CASSLRGNEKLFF
TGTGCCAGCAGCTTGCGGGGTAATGAAAAACTGTTTTTT
>TRBJ1-2|TRBV28|TRBD1|once
CASSWTGPLYGYTF
TGTGCCAGCAGTTGGACAGGCCCTCTATATGGCTACACCTTC
>TRBJ2-1|TRBV9|TRBD2|.
CASSAPGLAGYNEQFF
TGTGCCAGCAGCGCTCCGGGACTAGCGGGTTACAATGAGCAGTTCTTC
>TRBJ1-4|TRBV15|TRBD1|.
CATSSTQGQYEKLFF
TGTGCCACCAGCAGCACCCAGGGACAGTATGAAAAACTGTTTTTT
>TRBJ1-2|TRBV5-6|TRBD1|few
CASRIGGGYGYTF
TGTGCCAGCAGGATAGGGGGCGGCTATGGCTACACCTTC
>TRBJ2-5|TRBV18|.|.
CASSTYGGQAKTQYF
TGTGCCAGCTCAACCTATGGGGGACAAGCGAAGACCCAGTACTTC
>TRBJ2-5|TRBV2|TRBD2|once
CASRPRLAGEGETQYF
TGTGCCAGCAGACCCCGACTAGCGGGGGAGGGAGAGACCCAGTACTTC
>TRBJ2-7|TRBV30|.|.
CAWTSDAYEQYF
TGTGCCTGGACTAGCGACGCCTACGAGCAGTACTTC
>TRBJ1-2|TRBV27|.|.
CASSTQGSGYGYTF
TGTGCCAGCAGTACGCAGGGTAGCGGCTATGGCTACACCTTC
>TRBJ1-2|TRBV12-3/TRBV12-4|.|.
CATNFRGGYTF
TGTGCCACTAACTTCAGGGGTGGCTACACCTTC
>TRBJ2-3|TRBV7-2|TRBD1|once
CASSHGQGAWTDTQYF
TGTGCCAGCAGTCATGGACAGGGGGCGTGGACAGATACGCAGTATTTT
>TRBJ1-1|TRBV28|.|.
CASRGRGAGTEAFF
TGTGCCAGCAGGGGGCGGGGGGCAGGCACTGAAGCTTTCTTT
>TRBJ2-1|TRBV19|.|.
CASNEADSYNEQFF
TGTGCCAGTAACGAGGCAGATTCCTACAATGAGCAGTTCTTC
>TRBJ1-3|TRBV5-4|TRBD1|.
CASSVTTGSGNTIYF
TGTGCCAGCAGCGTTACGACAGGGTCCGGAAACACCATATATTTT
>TRBJ1-2|TRBV6-5|.|.
CASSTSGQFGGGYTF
TGTGCCAGCAGTACTTCCGGCCAGTTTGGAGGCGGCTACACCTTC
>TRBJ1-6|TRBV21-1|.|once
CASSKLRGSSANSPLHF
TGTGCCAGCAGCAAACTCAGGGGGTCTAGCGCGAATTCACCCCTCCACTTT
>TRBJ2-3|TRBV19|TRBD2|.
CASSIGLAGGLTDTQYF
TGTGCCAGTAGTATCGGACTAGCGGGAGGTTTAACAGATACGCAGTATTTT
>TRBJ2-7|TRBV11-2|.|.
CASSLTDQYLIGQYF
TGTGCCAGCAGCTTAACAGACCAATATCTGATCGGGCAGTACTTC
>TRBJ1-5|TRBV12-5|.|few
CASGLVFRENQPQHF
TGTGCTAGTGGTTTGGTATTCAGGGAAAATCAGCCCCAGCATTTT
>TRBJ2-5|TRBV9|TRBD1|.
CASSASWDRGVETQYF
TGTGCCAGCAGCGCCTCCTGGGACAGGGGAGTCGAGACCCAGTACTTC
>TRBJ1-3|TRBV4-1|.|.
CASSQIGFSGNTIYF
TGCGCCAGCAGCCAAATTGGCTTCTCTGGAAACACCATATATTTT
>TRBJ1-5|TRBV5-4|.|.
CASSLAPGRNQPQHF
TGTGCCAGCAGCTTGGCCCCAGGCAGAAATCAGCCCCAGCATTTT
>TRBJ2-7|TRBV3-1/TRBV3-2|.|.
CASSQDYGRQSEQYF
TGTGCCAGCAGCCAAGATTACGGTCGACAATCCGAGCAGTACTTC
>TRBJ1-2|TRBV7-9|TRBD1|few
CASSFGQGRNYGYTF
TGTGCCAGCAGCTTCGGACAGGGACGTAACTATGGCTACACCTTC